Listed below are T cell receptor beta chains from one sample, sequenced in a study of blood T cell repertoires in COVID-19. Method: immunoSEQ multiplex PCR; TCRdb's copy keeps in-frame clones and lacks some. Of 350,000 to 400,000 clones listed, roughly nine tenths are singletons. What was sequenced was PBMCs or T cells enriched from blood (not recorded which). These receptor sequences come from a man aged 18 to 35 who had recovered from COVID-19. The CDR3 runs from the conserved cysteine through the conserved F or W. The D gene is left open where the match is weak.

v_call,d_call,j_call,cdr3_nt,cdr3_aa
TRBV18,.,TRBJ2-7,TGTGCCAGCTCTCTTTCCAGCTCCTACGAGCAGTACTTC,CASSLSSSYEQYF
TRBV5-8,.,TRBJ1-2,TGTGCCAGCAGCTTGGGAGGATCCACTAACTATGGCTACACCTTC,CASSLGGSTNYGYTF
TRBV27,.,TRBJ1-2,TGTGCCAGCAATCCGCGGGGGGGAAGGGATGGCTACACCTTC,CASNPRGGRDGYTF
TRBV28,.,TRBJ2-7,TGTGCCAGCAGTTTCCGCGCTTACTCCTACGAGCAGTACTTC,CASSFRAYSYEQYF
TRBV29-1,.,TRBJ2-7,TGCAGCGTTGGGTCGGGGGTTTGGACGAACGAGCAGTACTTC,CSVGSGVWTNEQYF
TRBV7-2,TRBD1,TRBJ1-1,TGTGCCAGCAGCTTACAGGGCAGGGGGAAAGCTTTCTTT,CASSLQGRGKAFF
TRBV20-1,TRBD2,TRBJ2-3,TGCAGTGCTAGTAATTCCGGGAGGGGAACACTGGATACGCAGTATTTT,CSASNSGRGTLDTQYF
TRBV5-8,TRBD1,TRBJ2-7,TGTGCCAGCAGCTTTACAGGGGACGAGCAGTACTTC,CASSFTGDEQYF
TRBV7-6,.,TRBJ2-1,TGTGCCAGCAGCTTTCGACAGTTAAATGAGCAGTTCTTC,CASSFRQLNEQFF
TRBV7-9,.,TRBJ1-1,TGTGCCAGCAGCCCCGCCGGAGGGCCGAACACTGAAGCTTTCTTT,CASSPAGGPNTEAFF
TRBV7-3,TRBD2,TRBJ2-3,TGTGCCAGCAGCTTGACTAGCGGAACCACAGATACGCAGTATTTT,CASSLTSGTTDTQYF
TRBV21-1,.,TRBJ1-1,TGTGCCAGCAGCATAAGACGGTGCCCGGGGGGCACTGAAGCTTTCTTT,CASSIRRCPGGTEAFF
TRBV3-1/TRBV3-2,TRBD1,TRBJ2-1,TGTGCCAGCAGCCGGACAGGGTACAATGAGCAGTTCTTC,CASSRTGYNEQFF
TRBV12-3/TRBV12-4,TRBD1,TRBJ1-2,TGTGCCAGCACACCTGACAGGGTTGAAACCTTC,CASTPDRVETF
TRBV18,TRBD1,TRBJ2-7,TGTGCCAGCTCAGGACAGGGTTACGAGCAGTACTTC,CASSGQGYEQYF
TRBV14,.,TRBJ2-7,TGTGCCAGCAGCTCGACTTACGAGCAGTACTTC,CASSSTYEQYF